The 23 T cell receptor beta chains reported below all come from one sample, sequenced in a study of blood T cells in healthy people across ages. Alongside a J-beta primer mix, a sample-barcoded 5' primer served in a second PCR lasting about 7 to 11 cycles. TCRdb fed the 5' RACE reads into MiXCR, producing one record per CDR3 protein. This sample yields 650,000 or so distinct CDR3 sequences, of which 40% to 65% are seen a single time; roughly 14% belongs to the top ten. The sample comprised blood. The receptor source for this set is a woman aged 80 or older in good health.

The table lists this clonotype with a few counts. This chain uses TRBV10-3 with TRBJ2-5; D gene ambiguous. Germline V gives CDR1 ENHRY, CDR2 SYGVKD. Trimming stripped 2 bases from V and 3 bases from J, with 7 bases between. The length of the CDR3 is 13 residues. The CDR3 region has the DNA TGTGCCATCAGTGAGAGGCGCGAAGAGACCCAGTACTTC. Translating it yields CAISERREETQYF.

J is TRBJ2-1 and V is TRBV28; D may be TRBD1 or TRBD2 (5 bases each). Deletions cut 10 bases from V and 4 bases from J, with 11 bases between. The CDR3 totals 12 residues. Germline V gene sequence: CDR1 MDHEN, CDR2 SYDVKM. Here the CDR3 reads CATGTLYNEQFF. CDR3 bases: TGTGCCACTGGGACCCTTTACAATGAGCAGTTCTTC.

The genes are TRBV13 and TRBJ2-7; no clear D. CDR1 is PRHDT and CDR2 is FYEKMQ in the germline V gene (reference sequence). Trimming took off 0 bases at V and 8 bases at J, with 17 bases between the two ends. The CDR3 consists of 15 residues. CDR3 sequence (DNA): TGTGCCAGCAGCTTAGGATTGGGCCCCGGGCCCAAGCAGTACTTC. This gives the protein CASSLGLGPGPKQYF.

This clonotype has just a few counts. The chain is built from TRBV7-8 and TRBJ2-5; D might be TRBD1 (5 bases). Trimming cost V 2 bases and J 11 bases, with 15 bases left between them. CDR3 length: 13 amino acids. CDR1 is SGHVS, CDR2 FQNEAQ, per germline. The CDR3 spells CASSLSFVGVQYF. DNA of the CDR3: TGTGCCAGCAGCTTAAGTTTCGTAGGGGTGCAGTACTTC.

The chain joins TRBV6-2 or TRBV6-3 to TRBJ2-5, with D perhaps TRBD1 (6 bases). TRBJ2-1 explains the end of the DNA better; the J call may be wrong. The CDR3 consists of 14 residues. Germline V gene data show CDR1 as MNHEY and CDR2 as SVGEGT. The CDR3 loop is CASSYIWGQETQFF. CDR3 DNA sequence: TGTGCCAGCAGTTACATCTGGGGGCAAGAGACCCAGTTCTTC.

The chain employs TRBV28 and TRBJ2-4, with 9 bases that match TRBD1. Germline assignment: CDR1 MDHEN and CDR2 SYDVKM. CDR3 length: 17 amino acids. After removal of 5 bases from V and 0 bases from J, the junction contained 8 bases not matched to a gene. CDR3 sequence (DNA): TGTGCCAGCAGTCCGCCGGGACAGGGTCTAGCCAAAAACATTCAGTACTTC. This encodes CASSPPGQGLAKNIQYF.

Comment on this clonotype: Sequence at one end of the junction differs from germline and may be a read error. The chain has TRBV20-1 and TRBJ2-1; TRBD2 matches at 7 bases. CDR3 length: 15 amino acids. Germline V CDR1 and CDR2: DFQATT, SNEGSKA (reference sequence). In DNA, the CDR3 is TGCAGTGCCCCGCCGCGGGAGAAGGGATACAAGGAGCAGTTCTTC. Translated: CSAPPREKGYKEQFF.

This clonotype appeared a few times. This chain connects TRBV15 to TRBJ2-3, with D uncertain. V was cut by 1 base and J by 0 bases, with 8 bases left in between. CDR3 length: 15 residues. In germline, CDR1 is LNHNV, CDR2 YYDKDF (reference sequence). The CDR3 DNA reads TGTGCCACCAGCAGAGCGTCCCAGAGCACAGATACGCAGTATTTT. Translation gives CATSRASQSTDTQYF. Combining the CDR3 with reference TRBV15 and TRBJ2-3 gives the whole variable domain DAMVIQNPRYQVTQFGKPVTLSCSQTLNHNVMYWYQQKSSQAPKLLFHYYDKDFNNEADTPDNFQSRRPNTSFCFLDIRSPGLGDTAMYLCATSRASQSTDTQYFGPGTRLTVL.

At least ten counts were recorded for this clonotype. V gene TRBV11-2 combines with J gene TRBJ1-2, with 7 nucleotides matching TRBD1. In germline, CDR1 is SGHAT, CDR2 FQNNGV. The length of the CDR3 is 13 residues. The V and J ends lost 8 bases and 6 bases, in that order; junction bases with no gene match: 9. The CDR3 here is CASGQDRKDGYTF. In DNA form, the CDR3 reads TGTGCCAGCGGTCAGGACAGGAAGGATGGCTACACCTTC.

This clonotype was recorded at least ten times. This chain joins TRBV9 and TRBJ1-2; D may be TRBD1 (5 bases). Trimming shortened V by 1 base and J by 5 bases, and 12 bases separated the two germline ends. The CDR3 covers 14 residues. The germline V gene has CDR1 SGDLS and CDR2 YYNGEE. The CDR3 nucleotides are TGTGCCAGCAGCGTATCGAAGGGGCAGTATGGCTACACCTTC. Its translation is CASSVSKGQYGYTF.

This clonotype appeared many times. The genes are TRBV10-2 and TRBJ2-3; D is undetermined. V was shortened by 10 bases and J by 6 bases, with 11 bases between the two germline ends. CDR1 is WSHSY and CDR2 is SAAADI in the germline V gene. The CDR3 extends over 11 amino acids. CDR3 residues: CATTPGDTQYF. CDR3 bases: TGCGCCACCACGCCCGGGGATACGCAGTATTTT.

This clonotype was found a few times. V usage is TRBV4-1 and J usage is TRBJ2-2, with D possibly matching TRBD1 (5 bases). The CDR3 is 15 amino acids. The germline V gene has CDR1 MGHRA and CDR2 YSYEKL. Between the trimmed V and J ends, which lost 6 bases and 0 bases, there was a span of 11 bases. The CDR3 loop is CASSRGPPNTGELFF. Here the CDR3 DNA reads TGCGCCAGCAGTAGGGGCCCCCCGAACACCGGGGAGCTGTTTTTT.

The chain is built from TRBV5-6 and TRBJ2-5; the D gene is possibly TRBD2 (5 bases). V lost 2 bases to trimming and J lost 4 bases, with 18 bases between them. The V gene's germline CDR1 is SGHDT and CDR2 YYEEEE. The CDR3 contains 16 residues. CDR3 loop: CASSLRLSGERETQYF. The CDR3 region has the DNA TGTGCCAGCAGCTTAAGGCTCAGCGGAGAACGAGAGACCCAGTACTTC.

The chain recombines TRBV6-5 with TRBJ2-3, with TRBD2 as a possible D gene (5 bases). CDR3 size: 15 residues. V was shortened by 2 bases and J by 3 bases, with 12 bases between the two germline ends. Germline V gene lookup returns CDR1 MNHEY and CDR2 SVGAGI. The CDR3 nucleotides are TGTGCCAGCAGTTACCGTGGCGGCGGGACAGATACGCAGTATTTT. Its translation: CASSYRGGGTDTQYF.

The sample holds many counts of this clonotype. The chain uses TRBV4-2 and TRBJ2-1, with no clear D. The CDR3 length is 12 residues. Germline loops: CDR1 LGHNA, CDR2 YNFKEQ. Trimming removed 0 bases from V and 8 bases from J, with 5 bases in between. The chain's CDR3 is CASSQDFDEQFF. CDR3 coding DNA: TGTGCCAGCAGCCAAGATTTCGATGAGCAGTTCTTC.

Note on this clonotype: A much larger clone sits a single nucleotide away, making a read error possible. This chain links TRBV28 with TRBJ2-7; 10 bases line up with TRBD2. There are 18 residues in the CDR3. Unmatched junction bases numbered 20, after V lost 5 bases and J lost 7 bases. The germline V gene encodes CDR1 MDHEN and CDR2 SYDVKM. The chain's CDR3 is CASSKSGTSVRAYNEQYF. Here the CDR3 DNA reads TGTGCCAGCAGTAAAAGTGGGACTAGCGTTAGAGCCTACAATGAGCAGTACTTC.

CDR3 bases: TGTGCCAGCAGCAAAGAAGAATCAGTCGCCAAAAACATTCAGTACTTC. It encodes CASSKEESVAKNIQYF. The genes are TRBV21-1 and TRBJ2-4. TRBV21-1 is assigned pseudogene status. This CDR3 is 16 amino acids long.

The rearrangement uses TRBV9 and TRBJ2-5; maybe TRBD1 (5 bases). The J call is in doubt because the DNA end fits TRBJ2-7 better. CDR1 is SGDLS, CDR2 YYNGEE, per germline. This CDR3 is built from 16 residues. The CDR3 loop reads CASLPRTPGFVYEQYF. The CDR3, as DNA: TGTGCCAGCCTACCGAGGACACCAGGCTTTGTCTACGAGCAGTACTTC.

Points on this clonotype: A much larger clone lies one base from this, so it may be a read error. This chain links TRBV5-1 with TRBJ2-7; a possible D gene is TRBD1 (7 bases). The CDR3 length is 15 residues. V lost 4 bases to trimming and J lost 7 bases, with 21 bases between them. Germline lookup yields CDR1 SGHRS and CDR2 YFSETQ. The CDR3 sequence is CASSLEGTAYNEQYF. In DNA, the CDR3 is TGCGCCAGCAGCCTGGAGGGGACAGCCTACAATGAGCAGTACTTC.

The chain couples TRBV7-2 to TRBJ2-4; possible D gene TRBD2, 5 bases. The J call may be incorrect, as the DNA end agrees better with TRBJ2-5. Looked up from germline, CDR1 is SGHTA and CDR2 is FQGNSA. The CDR3 has 17 amino acids. CDR3 loop: CASSLVDSSTRGETQYF. CDR3 DNA sequence: TGTGCCAGCAGCTTAGTTGATTCGAGCACCCGAGGGGAGACCCAGTACTTC.

Concerning this clonotype itself: Germline and junction disagree at one end, which may indicate a read error. The chain recombines TRBV20-1 with TRBJ1-2; D is uncertain. Germline values: CDR1 DFQATT, CDR2 SNEGSKA (reference sequence). There are 12 residues in the CDR3. Here the CDR3 DNA reads TGCAGCGCTAGAGAACAGATCTATGGCTACACCTTC. Its protein product is CSAREQIYGYTF.

V gene TRBV9 combines with J gene TRBJ2-5; D is perhaps TRBD2 (5 bases). CDR3 size: 15 residues. Germline CDR1 reads SGDLS; CDR2 reads YYNGEE. Trimming took off 4 bases at V and 5 bases at J, with 18 bases between the two ends. CDR3 nucleotide sequence: TGTGCCAGCAGCCCCCCGGGCGATGGCGGGGAGACCCAGTACTTC. Its translation: CASSPPGDGGETQYF.

This clonotype was counted ten times or more. The V call is TRBV6-5, the J call TRBJ2-3; perhaps TRBD1 as D (5 bases). Germline lookup yields CDR1 MNHEY and CDR2 SVGAGI. The CDR3 consists of 16 residues. The V and J ends lost 0 bases and 1 base respectively, with 11 bases between them. This CDR3 reads CASSYSILRGTDTQYF. CDR3 nucleotides: TGTGCCAGCAGTTACTCGATCCTCAGGGGCACAGATACGCAGTATTTT.